Many counts were recorded for the clone carrying this T cell receptor (beta chain). Its specificity is unknown. This specimen comes from a study of CD8 T cells in ankylosing spondylitis. Overall study results and limits: In the blood and synovial fluid of reactive arthritis, some motif variants had been previously reported. Significant enrichment of disease-linked clones was reported in matched ankylosing spondylitis synovial fluid. Among TCR beta sequences, a motif of several highly homologous variants appeared characteristic of ankylosing spondylitis blood.

Generation of TCR beta libraries employed quantitative 5'-RACE incorporating molecular barcodes. TCRdb re-analysed the 5' RACE reads in MiXCR, keeping a single row per CDR3 protein. The data hold about 460,000 distinct CDR3 sequences, with roughly 5.2% observed a single time. V lost 3 bases and J lost 4, with 15 bases in between. Germline V CDR1 and CDR2: KGHSH, LQKENI. This CDR3 contains 15 residues. Sequencing was carried out using blood, either unsorted or a sorted T cell fraction (not recorded which). The source of this sequence is a male donor with ankylosing spondylitis. The chain recombines TRBV18 with TRBJ1-1; D possibly corresponds to TRBD1 (5 bases). The CDR3 DNA is TGTGCCAGCTCACCGTCGCAGGGTGGGGGCACTGAAGCTTTCTTT. Protein sequence: CASSPSQGGGTEAFF.